Below, one TCR beta chain is given with its context. No DNA is shown, since the ends of the CDR3 on it are uncertain; the CDR3 is the one TCRdb lists. The CDR3 contains 20 residues when both ends are counted. The method was immunoSEQ multiplex PCR; TCRdb's version includes in-frame clones alone and lacks a portion of them. In the table there are tens of thousands of clones, approximately 90% of which are singletons. These data originate in a study of blood T cell repertoires in COVID-19. Overall study: Spain, Italy and the United States supplied samples that represented acute and convalescent COVID-19. Sample material is recorded as cDNA or gDNA derived from T cells, B-cell-depleted T cells, or PBMCs.

The sequenced material came from peripheral blood. The sequence derives from a human donor in a cohort sampled during active COVID-19. The V call is TRBV21-1, the J call TRBJ1-5; TRBD1, the table's D call, was not compared with the DNA. TRBV21-1 constitutes a pseudogene. CDR3 sequence reads: CASSKEFGSGTGGEDQPQHF.